A single sample is the source of the 8 T cell receptor beta chains below, sequenced in a study of regulatory T cells in long-lasting Graves disease. HTBI primers from iRepertoire and Arm-PCR of CDR3 regions yielded the TCR beta libraries. TCRdb re-called the multiplex PCR reads with MiXCR, one entry per CDR3 protein. The sample gives 310,000 or so distinct CDR3 sequences, more than 20% of which show up once; roughly three fifths is in the top ten. Stated time point: persistent/refractory GD, antithyroid drugs over 5 years with positive TRAb. From PBMCs, RNA was extracted and then used to make the TCR library. Sequencing used peripheral blood mononuclear cells (PBMCs), obtained when the disease was refractory, from a patient treated with antithyroid drugs. The source of these receptors is a female donor with Graves disease.

This clonotype was observed many times. V usage is TRBV7-2 and J usage is TRBJ1-5; D not resolved. The CDR3 consists of 14 residues. Trimming cost V 5 bases and J 2 bases, with 10 bases left between them. Germline V gives CDR1 SGHTA, CDR2 FQGNSA. The DNA of the CDR3 is TGTGCCAGCAGCCCCAACCGGGGCAATCAGCCCCAGCATTTT. It yields the protein CASSPNRGNQPQHF. Filled out from reference TRBV7-2 and TRBJ1-5, the complete variable domain reads GAGVSQSPSNKVTEKGKDVELRCDPISGHTALYWYRQSLGQGLEFLIYFQGNSAPDKSGLPSDRFSAERTGGSVSTLTIQRTQQEDSAVYLCASSPNRGNQPQHFGDGTRLSIL.

At least ten counts were recorded for this clonotype. This chain uses TRBV6-5 with TRBJ1-5, with TRBD1 as a possible D gene (5 bases). From germline, CDR1 is MNHEY and CDR2 SVGAGI. The V end lost 2 bases, the J end lost 7 bases, and 12 bases lay between the germline ends. This CDR3 contains 14 residues. CDR3 loop: CASSYQGWEQPQHF. CDR3 coding DNA: TGTGCCAGCAGTTACCAGGGCTGGGAACAGCCCCAGCATTTT.

The chain carries TRBV5-1 and TRBJ1-1; TRBD1 agrees at 8 bases. Per the germline V gene, CDR1 is SGHRS and CDR2 is YFSETQ. The junction had 12 bases not matched to a gene; V was cut back by 4 bases and J by 1 base. The CDR3 has 17 amino acids. CDR3 region: CASSQFTGTGKNTEAFF. The CDR3 coding sequence is TGCGCCAGCAGCCAGTTTACCGGGACAGGAAAGAACACTGAAGCTTTCTTT.

This clonotype was detected many times. This chain uses TRBV18 with TRBJ1-5; 8 bases fit TRBD1. Germline trimming cut 8 bases from V and 3 bases from J; bases unmatched to any gene: 6. In germline, CDR1 is KGHSH, CDR2 LQKENI. The CDR3 runs 14 residues. DNA of the CDR3: TGTGCCAGCAGCTTGGACAGGGACAATCAGCCCCAGCATTTT. Translating it yields CASSLDRDNQPQHF.

In this sample, this clonotype turned up many times. The rearrangement links TRBV7-2 to TRBJ2-3; D unclear. CDR3 length: 12 residues. Trimming took off 1 base at V and 1 base at J, with 0 bases between the two ends. Looked up from germline, CDR1 is SGHTA and CDR2 is FQGNSA. For the CDR3, the DNA is TGTGCCAGCAGCTTAGGCACAGATACGCAGTATTTT. Translation: CASSLGTDTQYF.

This clonotype was observed many times. V gene TRBV10-3 combines with J gene TRBJ1-1; 7 nucleotides align to TRBD1. Germline lookup yields CDR1 ENHRY and CDR2 SYGVKD. The CDR3 contains 13 residues. J lost 1 base, V lost 8 bases, and 4 bases had no gene match. The CDR3 nucleotides are TGTGCCATCCGGACAGGACCGAACACTGAAGCTTTCTTT. The encoded protein is CAIRTGPNTEAFF.

As regards this clonotype: One end of the junction is discordant with germline, which a read error may explain. In nucleotides, the CDR3 is TGTGTCAGCAGCTTAGACAATAATCAGCCCCAGCATTTT. Translation: CVSSLDNNQPQHF. The gene calls are TRBV7-2 and TRBJ1-5; D uncertain. The CDR3 is 13 residues long. The germline V gene encodes CDR1 SGHTA and CDR2 FQGNSA. Full variable domain (remainder filled in from reference TRBV7-2 and TRBJ1-5): GAGVSQSPSNKVTEKGKDVELRCDPISGHTALYWYRQSLGQGLEFLIYFQGNSAPDKSGLPSDRFSAERTGGSVSTLTIQRTQQEDSAVYLCVSSLDNNQPQHFGDGTRLSIL.

The chain couples TRBV12-3 or TRBV12-4 to TRBJ2-1; D unresolved. This CDR3 contains 11 residues. V was trimmed by 8 bases and J by 3 bases, leaving 5 bases between them. The CDR3 nucleotides read TGTGCCAGCCGGCGCTACAATGAGCAGTTCTTC. Translating it yields CASRRYNEQFF.